This record looks at one T cell receptor (beta chain) sequence and its context. The antigen remains undetermined. The sample belongs to a study of T cell responses to AZD1222 COVID-19 vaccine. Assay: immunoSEQ multiplex PCR; the TCRdb copy retains only in-frame clones and omits some. This sample has roughly 190,000 clones, with roughly 90% found just once. In germline, CDR1 is SGHTA, CDR2 FQGTGA. Trimming took off 2 bases at V and 5 bases at J, with 19 bases between the two ends. This CDR3 is 17 amino acids long. General study results and limits: Spike-specific TCR breadth and depth were elevated following two AZD1222 doses. Repertoire collection took place solely once the T cell response had peaked. Nearly half of the spike-specific TCRs reportedly recognize variant regions that carry no mutations. Donors were largely white British and mainly female; clonal diversity was possibly underestimated.

The source is an adult who received the AZD1222 COVID-19 vaccine. The material sequenced was peripheral blood, taken 28 days after the second AZD1222 dose. The rearrangement links TRBV7-3 to TRBJ2-1; tentatively, D is TRBD2 (5 bases). CDR3 sequence (DNA): TGTGCCAGCAGCTTATCTAGCAGACCTCCCTTCGACAATGAGCAGTTCTTC. Translating gives CASSLSSRPPFDNEQFF.